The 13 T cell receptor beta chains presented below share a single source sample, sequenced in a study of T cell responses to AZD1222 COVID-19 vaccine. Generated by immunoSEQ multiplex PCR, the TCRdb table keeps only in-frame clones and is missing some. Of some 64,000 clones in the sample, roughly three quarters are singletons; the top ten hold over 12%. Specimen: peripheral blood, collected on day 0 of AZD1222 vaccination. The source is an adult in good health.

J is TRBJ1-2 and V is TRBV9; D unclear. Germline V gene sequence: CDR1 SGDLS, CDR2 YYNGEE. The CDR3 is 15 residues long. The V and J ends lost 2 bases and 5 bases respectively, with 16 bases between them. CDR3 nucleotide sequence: TGTGCCAGCAGCGTTTCCCGGCAGGAGCCTTATGGCTACACCTTC. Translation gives CASSVSRQEPYGYTF.

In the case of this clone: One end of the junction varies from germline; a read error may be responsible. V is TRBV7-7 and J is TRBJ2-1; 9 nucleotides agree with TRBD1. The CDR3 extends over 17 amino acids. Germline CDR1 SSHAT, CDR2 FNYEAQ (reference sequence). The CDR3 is CASSPYAGTGRGNEQFF. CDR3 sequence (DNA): TGTGCTAGCAGCCCCTATGCCGGGACAGGGCGCGGTAATGAGCAGTTCTTC. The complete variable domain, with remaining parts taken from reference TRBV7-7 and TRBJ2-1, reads GAGVSQSPRYKVTKRGQDVTLRCDPISSHATLYWYQQALGQGPEFLTYFNYEAQPDKSGLPSDRFSAERPEGSISTLTIQRTEQRDSAMYRCASSPYAGTGRGNEQFFGPGTRLTVL.

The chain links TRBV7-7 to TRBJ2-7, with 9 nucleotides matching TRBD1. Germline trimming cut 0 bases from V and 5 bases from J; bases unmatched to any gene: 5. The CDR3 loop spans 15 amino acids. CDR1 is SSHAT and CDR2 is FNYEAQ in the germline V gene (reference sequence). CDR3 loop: CASSLASGTGNEQYF. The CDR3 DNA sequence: TGTGCCAGCAGCTTAGCCTCCGGGACAGGGAACGAGCAGTACTTC.

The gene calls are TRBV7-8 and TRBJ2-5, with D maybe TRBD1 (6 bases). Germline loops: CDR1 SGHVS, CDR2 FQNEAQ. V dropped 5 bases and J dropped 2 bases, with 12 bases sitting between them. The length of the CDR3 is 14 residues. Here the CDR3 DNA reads TGTGCCAGCAGCAAGAGGACAGCACAAGAGACCCAGTACTTC. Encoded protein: CASSKRTAQETQYF.

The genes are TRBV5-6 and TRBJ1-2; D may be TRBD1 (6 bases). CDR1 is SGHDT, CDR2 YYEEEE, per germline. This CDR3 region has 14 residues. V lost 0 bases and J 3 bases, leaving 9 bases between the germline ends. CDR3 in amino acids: CASSLGEGDYGYTF. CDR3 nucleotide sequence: TGTGCCAGCAGCTTGGGAGAGGGGGACTATGGCTACACCTTC.

CDR3 sequence reads: CASSSSRTSADNEQFF. CDR3 bases: TGCGCCAGCAGCTCTAGCCGGACTAGCGCGGACAATGAGCAGTTCTTC. This chain links TRBV5-1 with TRBJ2-1; 9 nucleotides line up with TRBD2. CDR3 length: 16 amino acids. Germline V CDR1 and CDR2: SGHRS, YFSETQ. Trimming at V came to 3 bases and at J to 5 bases, leaving 9 bases not matched to a gene.

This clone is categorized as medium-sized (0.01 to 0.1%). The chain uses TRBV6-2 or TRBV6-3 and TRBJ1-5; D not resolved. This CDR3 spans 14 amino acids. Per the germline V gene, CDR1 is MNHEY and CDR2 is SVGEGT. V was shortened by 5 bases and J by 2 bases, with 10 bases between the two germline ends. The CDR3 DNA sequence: TGTGCCAGCAGTGGGGATCTTGGCAATCAGCCCCAGCATTTT. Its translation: CASSGDLGNQPQHF.

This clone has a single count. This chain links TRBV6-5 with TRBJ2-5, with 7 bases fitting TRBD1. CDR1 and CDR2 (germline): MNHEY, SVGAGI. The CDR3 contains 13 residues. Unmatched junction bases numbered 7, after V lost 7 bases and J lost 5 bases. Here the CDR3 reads CASTLDRAETQYF. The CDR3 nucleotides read TGTGCCAGCACCCTAGACAGGGCGGAGACCCAGTACTTC.

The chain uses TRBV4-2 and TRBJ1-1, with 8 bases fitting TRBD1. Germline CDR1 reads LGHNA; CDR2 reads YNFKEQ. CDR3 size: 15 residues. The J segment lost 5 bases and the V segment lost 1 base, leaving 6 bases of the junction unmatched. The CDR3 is CASSQAGGAETEAFF. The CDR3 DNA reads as TGTGCCAGCAGCCAAGCAGGGGGCGCGGAGACTGAAGCTTTCTTT.

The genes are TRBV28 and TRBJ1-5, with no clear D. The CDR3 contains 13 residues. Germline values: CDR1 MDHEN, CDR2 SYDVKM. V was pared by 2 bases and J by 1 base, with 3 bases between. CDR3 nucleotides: TGTGCCAGCAGTTTAGGAAGCAATCAGCCCCAGCATTTT. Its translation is CASSLGSNQPQHF.

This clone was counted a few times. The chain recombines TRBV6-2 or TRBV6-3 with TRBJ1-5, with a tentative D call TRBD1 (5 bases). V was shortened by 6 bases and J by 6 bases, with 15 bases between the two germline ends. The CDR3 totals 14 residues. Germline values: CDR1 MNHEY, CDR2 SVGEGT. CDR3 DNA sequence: TGTGCCAGCAGCCAAGCGGGGGAGGGTCAGCCCCAGCATTTT. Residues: CASSQAGEGQPQHF.

The CDR3 nucleotides read TGTGCCAGCAGCCCTGATACCTATGGCTACACCTTC. Translated, it gives CASSPDTYGYTF. This sequence joins TRBV2 and TRBJ1-2; unclear D gene. This CDR3 comprises 12 residues. Trimming cost V 6 bases and J 4 bases, with 9 bases left between them. Looked up from germline, CDR1 is SNHLY and CDR2 is FYNNEI.

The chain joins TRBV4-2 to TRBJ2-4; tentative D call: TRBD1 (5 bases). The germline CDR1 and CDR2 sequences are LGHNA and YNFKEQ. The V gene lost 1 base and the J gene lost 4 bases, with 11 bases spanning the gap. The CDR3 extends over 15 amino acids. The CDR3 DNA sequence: TGTGCCAGCAGCCAAGCGGCAGGGAAGAAAAACATTCAGTACTTC. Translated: CASSQAAGKKNIQYF.